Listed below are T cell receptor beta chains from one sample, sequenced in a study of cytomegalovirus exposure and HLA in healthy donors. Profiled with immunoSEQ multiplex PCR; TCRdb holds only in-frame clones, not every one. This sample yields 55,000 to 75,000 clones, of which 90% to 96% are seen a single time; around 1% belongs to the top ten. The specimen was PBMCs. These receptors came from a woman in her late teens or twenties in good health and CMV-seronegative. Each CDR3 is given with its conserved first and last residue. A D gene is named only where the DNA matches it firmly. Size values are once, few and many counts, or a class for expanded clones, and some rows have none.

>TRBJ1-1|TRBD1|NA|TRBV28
CASSPRWDREVVEALMNTEAFF
TGTGCCAGCAGTCCACGCTGGGACAGGGAGGTGGTCGAGGCCCTTATGAACACTGAAGCTTTCTTT
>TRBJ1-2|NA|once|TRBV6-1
CASSVAKAYGYTF
TGTGCCAGCTCGGTCGCAAAAGCCTATGGCTACACCTTC
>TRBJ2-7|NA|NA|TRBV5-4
CASSLRQGGTYEQYF
TGTGCCAGCAGCTTGCGGCAGGGCGGAACCTACGAGCAGTACTTC
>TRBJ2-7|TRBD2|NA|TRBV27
CATSPQSIAGGHYEQYF
TGTGCCACCTCCCCACAATCCATAGCGGGAGGCCACTACGAGCAGTACTTC
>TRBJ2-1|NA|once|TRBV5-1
CASSRSGHYNEQFF
TGCGCCAGCAGCCGGAGCGGGCACTACAATGAGCAGTTCTTC
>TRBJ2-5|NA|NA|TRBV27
CASRNTGHIQETQYF
TGTGCCAGCAGGAACACAGGGCATATCCAAGAGACCCAGTACTTC
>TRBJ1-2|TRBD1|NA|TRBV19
CASSTQDRVGYGYTF
TGTGCCAGTAGTACCCAGGACAGGGTGGGATATGGCTACACCTTC
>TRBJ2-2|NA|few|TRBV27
CASSPTGVITGELFF
TGTGCCAGCAGTCCGACAGGTGTGATTACCGGGGAGCTGTTTTTT
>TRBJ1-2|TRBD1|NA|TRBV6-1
CASSEGRTGDYGYTF
TGTGCCAGCAGTGAAGGGCGGACAGGCGACTATGGCTACACCTTC
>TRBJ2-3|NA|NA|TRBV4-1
CASWAGTDTQYF
TGCGCCAGCTGGGCAGGAACAGATACGCAGTATTTT
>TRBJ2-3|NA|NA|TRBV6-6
CASSYSAGQGTDTQYF
TGTGCCAGCAGTTACTCGGCGGGTCAGGGCACAGATACGCAGTATTTT
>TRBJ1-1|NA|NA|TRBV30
CAWGQKLEAFF
TGTGCCTGGGGACAGAAGCTTGAAGCTTTCTTT
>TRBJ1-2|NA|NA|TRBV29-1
CSVSGPDYGYTF
TGCAGCGTTTCAGGGCCCGACTATGGCTACACCTTC
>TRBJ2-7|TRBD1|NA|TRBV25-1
CASSPTGASVEQYF
TGTGCCAGCAGTCCGACAGGGGCCTCTGTCGAGCAGTACTTC
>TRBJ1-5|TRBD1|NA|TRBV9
CASSEGGQNDQPQHF
TGTGCCAGCAGCGAGGGGGGACAGAACGATCAGCCCCAGCATTTT
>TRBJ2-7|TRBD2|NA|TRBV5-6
CASSLGLAGGAYEQYF
TGTGCCAGCAGCTTGGGACTAGCGGGGGGCGCATACGAGCAGTACTTC
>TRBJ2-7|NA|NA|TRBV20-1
CSAYFGVEQYF
TGCAGTGCATATTTCGGGGTCGAGCAGTACTTC
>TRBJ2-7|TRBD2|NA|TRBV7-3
CASSPPGGSGSVSSYEQYF
TGTGCCAGCAGCCCACCCGGAGGTAGCGGGAGCGTTAGCTCCTACGAGCAGTACTTC
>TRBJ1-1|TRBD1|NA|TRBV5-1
CASSLEGTGVFF
TGCGCCAGCAGCTTGGAGGGGACAGGGGTTTTCTTT
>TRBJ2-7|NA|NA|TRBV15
CATSGGISYEQYF
TGTGCCACCAGCGGGGGGATCTCCTACGAGCAGTACTTC
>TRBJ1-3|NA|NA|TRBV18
CASSRGMGQSSGNTIYF
TGTGCCAGCTCACGTGGCATGGGGCAGAGCTCTGGAAACACCATATATTTT
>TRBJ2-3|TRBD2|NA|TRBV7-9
CASSPRTSGGRTDTQYF
TGTGCCAGCAGCCCCCGGACTAGCGGGGGCCGCACAGATACGCAGTATTTT
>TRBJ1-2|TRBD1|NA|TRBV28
CASSLGAQGGYGYTF
TGTGCCAGCAGTTTAGGGGCACAGGGGGGCTATGGCTACACCTTC
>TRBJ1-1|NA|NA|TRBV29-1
CSVGGILNTEAFF
TGCAGCGTTGGAGGGATCTTGAACACTGAAGCTTTCTTT
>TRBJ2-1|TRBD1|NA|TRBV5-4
CASNPGGQGASEQFF
TGTGCCAGCAACCCTGGGGGACAGGGAGCTAGTGAGCAGTTCTTC
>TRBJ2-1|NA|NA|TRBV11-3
CASSLAGAFNEQFF
TGTGCCAGCAGCTTAGCAGGGGCCTTCAATGAGCAGTTCTTC
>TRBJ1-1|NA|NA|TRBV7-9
CASRAVEAFF
TGTGCCAGCAGGGCAGTTGAAGCTTTCTTT
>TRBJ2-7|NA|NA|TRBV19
CASSEGHSYEQYF
TGTGCCAGTAGTGAGGGACATAGCTACGAGCAGTACTTC
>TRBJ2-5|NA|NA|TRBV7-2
CASSLGGPLLGGQETQYF
TGTGCCAGCAGCTTAGGGGGTCCCCTCCTAGGAGGCCAAGAGACCCAGTACTTC
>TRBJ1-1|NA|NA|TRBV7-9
CASSPTGNTEAFF
TGTGCCAGCAGCCCAACTGGGAACACTGAAGCTTTCTTT
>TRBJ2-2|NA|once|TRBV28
CAGAGGANTGELFF
TGTGCGGGTGCGGGCGGGGCGAACACCGGGGAGCTGTTTTTT
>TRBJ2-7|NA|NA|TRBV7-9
CASSPNSTRPREQYF
TGTGCCAGCAGCCCCAACAGTACCCGCCCTCGCGAGCAGTACTTC
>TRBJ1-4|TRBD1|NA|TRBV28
CASTLWGTGVEKLFF
TGTGCCAGCACCCTATGGGGGACAGGGGTTGAAAAACTGTTTTTT
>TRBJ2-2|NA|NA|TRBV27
CASRVPATTGELFF
TGTGCCAGCAGAGTTCCTGCGACAACCGGGGAGCTGTTTTTT
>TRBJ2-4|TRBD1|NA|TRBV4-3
CASSLRSPGTGGVDIQYF
TGCGCCAGCAGCCTTCGCTCCCCCGGGACAGGGGGCGTAGACATTCAGTACTTC
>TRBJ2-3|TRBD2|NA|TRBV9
CASSVSPAGGLADTQYF
TGTGCCAGCAGCGTCTCCCCCGCGGGGGGGCTGGCAGATACGCAGTATTTT
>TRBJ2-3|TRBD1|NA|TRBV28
CASKHRGPPADTQYF
TGTGCCAGCAAACACAGGGGACCCCCGGCAGATACGCAGTATTTT
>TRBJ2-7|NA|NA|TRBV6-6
CASSYSARGHEQYF
TGTGCCAGCAGTTACTCGGCCAGGGGCCACGAGCAGTACTTC
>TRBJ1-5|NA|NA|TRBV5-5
CASSLRGSGKGNQPQHF
TGTGCCAGCAGCTTGCGGGGGTCAGGGAAAGGAAATCAGCCCCAGCATTTT
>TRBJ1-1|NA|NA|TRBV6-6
CASSYSQGPGSTEAFF
TGTGCCAGCAGTTACTCCCAGGGGCCCGGAAGCACTGAAGCTTTCTTT
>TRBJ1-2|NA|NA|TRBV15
CATSTAGPGLGGYTF
TGTGCCACCAGCACCGCGGGCCCAGGCCTGGGGGGCTACACCTTC